This T cell receptor (beta chain) was identified during a study of T cells in Graves' hyperthyroidism and ophthalmopathy. The CDR3 is 15 residues long. Trimming left V 3 bases short and J 3 bases short, with 14 bases between. The V gene's germline CDR1 is ENHRY and CDR2 SYGVKD. Regions amplified from RNA transcripts were the TCR beta CDR3 regions. During a first-round RT-PCR of the TCR CDR3, the HTBI primer set was used. TCRdb re-called the multiplex PCR reads with MiXCR, one entry per CDR3 protein. Of some 350,000 distinct CDR3 sequences in the sample, 15% to 20% were seen once. This clonotype showed up many times. Its specificity is unknown. Findings of the study overall: Most thyroid-expanded clonotypes above 0.001 were also found in blood.

This chain links TRBV10-3 with TRBJ2-5; tentative D call: TRBD2 (5 bases). The clonotype originates from a woman aged 18 to 35 with Graves' hyperthyroidism. Material for sequencing was blood. The CDR3 DNA reads TGTGCCATCAGTGATGAAGGTTCTAGCAAAGAGACCCAGTACTTC. The encoded protein is CAISDEGSSKETQYF.